Reported below is one TCR beta chain. The antigen remains undetermined. This sample is part of a study of shared clonotypes between healthy human individuals. Study-wide background: The people who gave samples were a couple of women and a few men aged 18 to 49. Findings of the study overall: In the sorted subsets, rarefaction showed sequencing was incomplete despite large depth.

Assay execution proceeded at the deep level. Assay: immunoSEQ multiplex PCR; the TCRdb copy retains only in-frame clones and omits some. The repertoire holds roughly 2.6 million clones, with approximately 92% as singletons. Material: naive CD4+ T cells sorted from blood. Indicated subset: CD45RA+ positively selected. The receptor's source is a man aged 18-30 years in good health.

The CDR3, as DNA: TGTGCCTGGAGTGTTTGGGGCGGGGGCGCAGATACGCAGTATTTT. It translates to CAWSVWGGGADTQYF. The V gene is TRBV30, the J gene TRBJ2-3; the D gene is possibly TRBD2 (7 bases). V lost 0 bases and J lost 4, with 14 bases in between. Germline CDR1 GTSNPN, CDR2 SVGIG (reference sequence). This CDR3 is built from 15 residues.